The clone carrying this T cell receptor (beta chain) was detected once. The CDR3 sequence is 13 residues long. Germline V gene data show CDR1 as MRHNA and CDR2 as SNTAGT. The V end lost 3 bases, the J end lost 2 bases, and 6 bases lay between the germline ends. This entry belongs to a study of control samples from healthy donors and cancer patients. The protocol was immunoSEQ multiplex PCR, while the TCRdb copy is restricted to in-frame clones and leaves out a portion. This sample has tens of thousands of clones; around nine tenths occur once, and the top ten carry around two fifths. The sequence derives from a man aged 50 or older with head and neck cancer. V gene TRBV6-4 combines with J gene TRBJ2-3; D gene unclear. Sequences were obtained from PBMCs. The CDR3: CASSEIFTDTQYF. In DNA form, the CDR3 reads TGTGCCAGCAGTGAGATCTTCACAGATACGCAGTATTTT.